The next 4 T cell receptor beta chains were all read from a single sample in a study of T-cell memory formation after mild COVID-19. TCRdb re-derived calls from the 5' RACE reads in MiXCR, one entry per CDR3 protein. In the table there are just over 350,000 distinct CDR3 sequences, 14% of which are singletons. Sequencing used PBMCs or a T cell subset sorted from them (not recorded which). The source of these receptors is a young man who had mild COVID-19 (a few samples of this study predate the infection). Cell type and time point are not known.

The chain has TRBV6-2 or TRBV6-3 and TRBJ1-2, with 7 bases lining up with TRBD1. Germline V lookup: CDR1 MNHEY, CDR2 SVGEGT. J lost 7 bases, V lost 6 bases, and 8 bases had no gene match. The CDR3 has 13 amino acids. The CDR3 DNA sequence: TGTGCCAGCAGCCCGACAGGGTCGGTTGGCTACACCTTC. It specifies CASSPTGSVGYTF.

The V call is TRBV29-1, the J call TRBJ2-2; possible D gene TRBD1, 6 bases. Per germline, CDR1 SQVTM and CDR2 ANQGSEA. Between the trimmed V and J ends, which lost 5 bases and 4 bases, there was a span of 11 bases. The CDR3 is 13 amino acids. CDR3 region: CSVRQGSTGELFF. The DNA of the CDR3 is TGCAGCGTTCGGCAGGGGTCCACCGGGGAGCTGTTTTTT.

This clonotype was counted ten times or more. The chain recombines TRBV9 with TRBJ2-5; TRBD1 aligns across 8 bases. CDR3 length: 17 amino acids. After removal of 3 bases from V and 5 bases from J, the junction contained 15 bases not matched to a gene. The V gene's germline CDR1 is SGDLS and CDR2 YYNGEE. In DNA form, the CDR3 reads TGTGCCAGCAGCGAGCGCCTGGGCAGGGGGCCTATCGAGACCCAGTACTTC. This codes for CASSERLGRGPIETQYF.

In this sample, this clonotype turned up a few times. The chain combines TRBV29-1 with TRBJ2-5; D is perhaps TRBD2 (5 bases). The CDR3 is made up of 12 amino acids. Trimming removed 4 bases at V and 5 bases at J, with 11 bases between. Per the germline V gene, CDR1 is SQVTM and CDR2 is ANQGSEA. CDR3 loop: CSVARRIETQYF. The CDR3 DNA reads TGCAGCGTTGCCCGGAGGATCGAGACCCAGTACTTC.